The T cell receptor (beta chain) described here comes from a study of shared clonotypes between healthy human individuals. Study results and limitations: In having few donors, the study represented limited genetic and exposure-history diversity.

Terminally differentiated effector memory CD45RA+ cells were excluded from the naive CD8 cells, which were CD45RO-negative and positively selected for CCR7. With regard to this clone: Antigen unknown.

Here immunoSEQ multiplex PCR was the method, and the copy in TCRdb shows in-frame clones only, minus some. Counted here are roughly 2 million clones, about 95% occurring once; the ten biggest clones make up 0.85% to 1.2%. There are 14 residues in the CDR3. The germline V gene encodes CDR1 MDHEN and CDR2 SYDVKM. Trimming pared 2 bases from V and 6 bases from J, leaving 12 bases between. Sequenced input: naive CD8+ T cells sorted from blood. The chain recombines TRBV28 with TRBJ2-3; D possibly corresponds to TRBD2 (5 bases). The sequence came from a man aged 18 to 30 in good health. Here the CDR3 reads CASSLSPEGDTQYF. As DNA, the CDR3 is TGTGCCAGCAGTTTAAGTCCCGAGGGTGATACGCAGTATTTT.